The 17 T cell receptor beta chains reported below all come from one sample, sequenced in a study of PD-1 blockade in classical Hodgkin lymphoma. Autologous stem cell transplantation was followed by relapse in every patient, and brentuximab vedotin exposure varied. Libraries were prepared by immunoSEQ multiplex PCR; TCRdb keeps only in-frame clonotypes and omits some of them. The table lists roughly 13,000 clones, 80% to 85% of them singletons, with roughly 25% in the top ten. The starting material was peripheral blood mononuclear cells (PBMCs), obtained at baseline. All receptors derive from a human donor with classical Hodgkin lymphoma.

V gene TRBV27 combines with J gene TRBJ2-3; TRBD2 aligns across 12 bases. Trimming removed 1 base from V and 1 base from J; junction bases left unmatched: 6. Germline V lookup: CDR1 MNHEY, CDR2 SMNVEV (reference sequence). This CDR3 is built from 18 residues. The CDR3 nucleotides are TGTGCCAGCAGTTTATTAAGACTAGCGGGAGAGGGCACAGATACGCAGTATTTT. Translation: CASSLLRLAGEGTDTQYF.

CDR3 sequence (DNA): TGCGCCAGCAGTCAATATCGCGTCGGGGGGACAGTCAATCAGCCCCAGCATTTT. Amino acid sequence: CASSQYRVGGTVNQPQHF. The chain recombines TRBV23-1 with TRBJ1-5; 7 bases line up with TRBD1. TRBV23-1 is filed as an ORF, its function uncertain. Unmatched junction bases numbered 12, after V lost 1 base and J lost 3 bases. The CDR3 contains 18 residues.

This clone appeared a few times. This chain connects TRBV29-1 to TRBJ2-7; no definite D call. Trimming removed 5 bases from V and 0 bases from J, with 14 bases in between. The germline V gene encodes CDR1 SQVTM and CDR2 ANQGSEA. The CDR3 totals 14 residues. The CDR3 DNA reads as TGCAGCGTTATGACAACCTCGAGCTCCTACGAGCAGTACTTC. It yields the protein CSVMTTSSSYEQYF.

This clone was seen only a few times. The J gene is TRBJ1-5, the V gene TRBV27; D is possibly TRBD1 (5 bases). Per germline, CDR1 MNHEY and CDR2 SMNVEV (reference sequence). Trimming left V 6 bases short and J 7 bases short, with 10 bases between. The CDR3 runs to 12 residues. The CDR3 nucleotides read TGTGCCAGCAGGACAGAGAGGCAGCCCCAGCATTTT. It is translated as CASRTERQPQHF.

This rearrangement joins TRBV6-4 to TRBJ1-2; 10 nucleotides match TRBD1. Losses at the gene ends were 0 bases for V and 2 bases for J; bases not matched to a gene: 3. CDR1 is MRHNA, CDR2 SNTAGT, per germline. CDR3 size: 16 residues. DNA for the CDR3: TGTGCCAGCAGTGACTCGCTGACAGGGGGCAACTATGGCTACACCTTC. Its protein product is CASSDSLTGGNYGYTF.

This rearrangement joins TRBV2 to TRBJ1-6; D gene ambiguous. The CDR3 extends over 15 amino acids. CDR1 is SNHLY and CDR2 is FYNNEI in the germline V gene. The germline V and J ends were trimmed by 8 bases and 9 bases, with 20 bases remaining between them. CDR3 loop: CASRERGIVSSPLHF. In DNA, the CDR3 is TGTGCCAGCCGCGAGCGCGGGATAGTGAGTTCACCCCTCCACTTT.

The J gene is TRBJ2-1, the V gene TRBV11-2; D assignment may be TRBD1 or TRBD2 (5 bases each). With 5 bases removed from V and 4 bases from J, the gap between germline ends came to 18 bases. Germline CDR1 reads SGHAT; CDR2 reads FQNNGV. This CDR3 has 16 residues. CDR3 in amino acids: CASSPSFGGKYNEQFF. The DNA of the CDR3 is TGTGCCAGCAGCCCCTCCTTTGGGGGAAAATACAATGAGCAGTTCTTC.

The V gene is TRBV28, the J gene TRBJ1-1; D not certain. CDR1 MDHEN and CDR2 SYDVKM come from the germline V gene. The CDR3 has 14 residues. Deletions cut 3 bases from V and 4 bases from J, with 12 bases between. The CDR3 loop reads CASSFSPGSTEAFF. The CDR3, as DNA: TGTGCCAGCAGTTTCTCCCCTGGAAGCACTGAAGCTTTCTTT.

This clone was detected only a few times. The chain joins TRBV29-1 to TRBJ1-1; TRBD1 might be the D (5 bases). Germline loops: CDR1 SQVTM, CDR2 ANQGSEA. CDR3 length: 12 residues. Trimming removed 5 bases at V and 5 bases at J, with 12 bases between. The CDR3: CSVQGRATEAFF. Here the CDR3 DNA reads TGCAGCGTTCAGGGCAGGGCAACTGAAGCTTTCTTT.

The chain couples TRBV27 to TRBJ2-1; TRBD2 might be the D (5 bases). The CDR3 has 15 residues. Trimming took 5 bases from V and 6 from J, leaving 17 bases between them. CDR1 and CDR2 from the germline V gene are MNHEY and SMNVEV (reference sequence). In nucleotides, the CDR3 is TGTGCCAGCAGTCCTACTAGACCCCCGGCCAATGAGCAGTTCTTC. It yields the protein CASSPTRPPANEQFF.

This sequence joins TRBV10-2 and TRBJ2-2; a possible D gene is TRBD1 (6 bases). V lost 4 bases and J lost 8, with 17 bases in between. Germline loops: CDR1 WSHSY, CDR2 SAAADI. This CDR3 has 15 amino acids. CDR3 region: CASSGRTDYLGELFF. The CDR3 coding sequence is TGCGCCAGCAGTGGGAGGACAGACTATCTTGGGGAGCTGTTTTTT.

This chain's CDR3 is CASSLISGGTDTQYF. DNA of the CDR3: TGTGCCAGCTCCTTGATCAGCGGGGGCACAGATACGCAGTATTTT. J is TRBJ2-3 and V is TRBV5-4; TRBD2 aligns across 7 bases. V shed 7 bases, J shed 1 base, and the junction held 9 bases outside the gene matches. CDR1 is SGHNT, CDR2 YYREEE, per germline (reference sequence). CDR3 length equals 15 residues.

V gene TRBV5-5 combines with J gene TRBJ2-1, with 9 bases fitting TRBD1. This CDR3 contains 16 residues. V was pared by 4 bases and J by 5 bases, with 10 bases of the junction left unmatched. Germline V gives CDR1 SGHKS, CDR2 YYEKEE (reference sequence). The CDR3 spells CASSLRGQGSNNEQFF. As DNA, the CDR3 is TGTGCCAGCAGCCTACGAGGACAGGGGAGCAACAATGAGCAGTTCTTC.

This rearrangement joins TRBV6-1 to TRBJ1-3; D is undetermined. With 6 bases removed from V and 4 bases from J, the gap between germline ends came to 4 bases. The CDR3 is made up of 11 amino acids. Per germline, CDR1 MNHNS and CDR2 SASEGT. CDR3 DNA sequence: TGTGCCAGCAGCGTCGGAAACACCATATATTTT. Translated: CASSVGNTIYF.

This clone was counted a single time. The CDR3 is CASRREDRYEQYF. CDR3 in DNA: TGTGCCAGCAGGAGAGAGGACCGCTACGAGCAGTACTTC. V gene TRBV7-9 combines with J gene TRBJ2-7; D uncertain. Per the germline V gene, CDR1 is SEHNR and CDR2 is FQNEAQ (reference sequence). This CDR3 contains 13 residues. The germline V and J ends were trimmed by 6 bases and 3 bases, with 12 bases remaining between them.

For this clone: One end of the junction does not line up with germline, which may come from a read error. The chain combines TRBV5-1 with TRBJ2-7; TRBD1 aligns across 8 bases. The CDR3 is made up of 15 amino acids. CDR1 SGHRS and CDR2 YFSETQ come from the germline V gene. This CDR3 is CTSSPNDRGGHEQYF. CDR3 coding DNA: TGCACCAGCAGCCCTAACGACAGGGGAGGACACGAGCAGTACTTC. The variable domain in full, completed from reference TRBV5-1 and TRBJ2-7, reads KAGVTQTPRYLIKTRGQQVTLSCSPISGHRSVSWYQQTPGQGLQFLFEYFSETQRNKGNFPGRFSGRQFSNSRSEMNVSTLELGDSALYLCTSSPNDRGGHEQYFGPGTRLTVT.

V and J are TRBV29-1 and TRBJ1-2; D not resolved. There are 12 residues in the CDR3. From germline, CDR1 is SQVTM and CDR2 ANQGSEA. Trimming took 6 bases from V and 2 from J, leaving 10 bases between them. The CDR3 sequence is CSVDRNNYGYTF. DNA of the CDR3: TGCAGCGTCGATCGGAACAACTATGGCTACACCTTC. The whole variable domain, remainder taken from reference TRBV29-1 and TRBJ1-2, is SAVISQKPSRDICQRGTSLTIQCQVDSQVTMMFWYRQQPGQSLTLIATANQGSEATYESGFVIDKFPISRPNLTFSTLTVSNMSPEDSSIYLCSVDRNNYGYTFGSGTRLTVV.